These 7 T cell receptor beta chains came from one sample sequenced in a study of T cell repertoires in cytomegalovirus infection. Their antigens are not known. MiXCR, run by TCRdb on the reads, gives a single entry per CDR3 protein. The sample holds about 830,000 distinct CDR3 sequences, about 33% seen once. Material: cultured CD8+ T cells from PBMCs, obtained from culture after CMV antigen stimulation. Receptors were obtained from a human donor in good health (CMV status not recorded). Some clones in this sample may be carry-over from other donors' samples.

The chain joins TRBV27 to TRBJ2-2; D assignment may be TRBD1 or TRBD2 (5 bases each). Germline assignment: CDR1 MNHEY and CDR2 SMNVEV (reference sequence). This CDR3 region has 13 residues. V was clipped by 4 bases and J by 4 bases, with 7 bases between them. CDR3 sequence (DNA): TGTGCCAGCAGTTGGGACCTCACCGGGGAGCTGTTTTTT. It yields the protein CASSWDLTGELFF.

The chain recombines TRBV9 with TRBJ1-1, with D uncertain. CDR1 and CDR2 (germline): SGDLS, YYNGEE. The CDR3 sequence is 14 residues long. The V and J ends lost 0 bases and 1 base respectively, with 7 bases between them. CDR3: CASSVVRANTEAFF. Here the CDR3 DNA reads TGTGCCAGCAGCGTAGTACGGGCGAACACTGAAGCTTTCTTT.

The rearrangement uses TRBV19 and TRBJ1-1; D might be TRBD1 (6 bases). Looked up from germline, CDR1 is LNHDA and CDR2 is SQIVND (reference sequence). This CDR3 is built from 13 residues. Trimming cost V 5 bases and J 5 bases, with 12 bases left between them. The CDR3 sequence: CASSQTGFTEAFF. Here the CDR3 DNA reads TGTGCCAGTAGTCAAACAGGGTTTACTGAAGCTTTCTTT.

This clonotype was counted a few times. The V and J genes are TRBV7-9 and TRBJ2-1, with TRBD1 matching over 8 bases. Germline V lookup: CDR1 SEHNR, CDR2 FQNEAQ (reference sequence). CDR3 length: 13 amino acids. The V segment lost 4 bases and the J segment 7 bases; nucleotides outside the gene matches: 3. The CDR3 DNA sequence: TGTGCCAGCAGCTCCCGACAGGGGAATGAGCAGTTCTTC. Amino acids: CASSSRQGNEQFF.

This clonotype was seen a few times. J is TRBJ1-2 and V is TRBV6-2 or TRBV6-3; no reliable D call. Trimming took 0 bases from V and 4 from J, leaving 12 bases between them. From germline, CDR1 is MNHEY and CDR2 SVGEGT. This CDR3 region has 15 residues. This chain's CDR3 is CASSYSNSLPYGYTF. DNA of the CDR3: TGTGCCAGCAGTTACTCGAACAGCCTACCCTATGGCTACACCTTC.

This clonotype was counted a few times. The chain is built from TRBV7-8 and TRBJ2-2; 7 bases align to TRBD1. The CDR3 has 17 amino acids. V lost 0 bases and J lost 1; bases outside the gene matches: 5. CDR1 is SGHVS, CDR2 FQNEAQ, per germline. CDR3 DNA sequence: TGTGCCAGCAGCTTAGCACCGGGACAGTGGAACACCGGGGAGCTGTTTTTT. Translated: CASSLAPGQWNTGELFF.

The chain recombines TRBV10-3 with TRBJ2-1; possibly TRBD1 for D (5 bases). This CDR3 spans 11 amino acids. Germline assignment: CDR1 ENHRY and CDR2 SYGVKD. Trimming removed 7 bases at V and 9 bases at J, with 10 bases between. CDR3 residues: CAIKGAGEQFF. The CDR3 nucleotides read TGTGCCATCAAAGGGGCAGGTGAGCAGTTCTTC.